In this sample, the clone carrying this T cell receptor beta chain turned up once. This sample is drawn from a study of CD8+CD57+ T cells in acquired aplastic anemia. The germline V and J ends were trimmed by 1 base and 10 bases, with 4 bases remaining between them. The length of the CDR3 is 10 residues. Germline CDR1 SGHTA, CDR2 FQGNSA. TCR beta VDJ and CDR3 profiles were obtained from a genomic DNA template. TCRdb redid the calling of the reads with MiXCR, one entry per CDR3 protein. In the table there are around 140,000 distinct CDR3 sequences, more than 35% of which are singletons. The sample was sorted CD4+, CD8+, or CD8+CD57+ T cells (not recorded which) from PBMCs. The V and J genes are TRBV7-2 and TRBJ2-5; the D is unclear. This clonotype was sampled from a human donor in good health, serving as a control. The CDR3 region has the DNA TGTGCCAGCAGCTTAGGGATCCAGTACTTC. This gives the protein CASSLGIQYF.